The sample holds a few counts of the clone carrying this T cell receptor (beta chain). The data were taken from a study of CD8 T cells in ankylosing spondylitis. The CDR3 has 13 residues. With 5 bases removed from V and 14 bases from J, the gap between germline ends came to 19 bases. Per the germline V gene, CDR1 is LGHNT and CDR2 is FRNRAP. In TCRdb, the 5' RACE reads were re-called with MiXCR into one record per CDR3 protein. The repertoire holds roughly 240,000 distinct CDR3 sequences, roughly a third seen once, with about 4.2% in the top ten. The receptor comes from a male donor with ankylosing spondylitis or in good health (not recorded which). Material for sequencing was blood, either unsorted or a sorted T cell fraction (not recorded which). The J gene is TRBJ2-1, the V gene TRBV12-5; tentatively, D is TRBD2 (6 bases). Here the CDR3 reads CASGPSLAGLKFF. DNA for the CDR3: TGTGCTAGTGGTCCATCCCTGGCGGGGTTGAAGTTCTTC.